This T cell receptor (beta chain) appears in the sequencing data of a study of blood T cell repertoires in COVID-19. Overall study context: COVID-19 samples from acute and convalescent phases originated in the United States, Italy and Spain.

This CDR3 has 13 residues. With 0 bases removed from V and 2 bases from J, the gap between germline ends came to 4 bases. Per the germline V gene, CDR1 is LNHDA and CDR2 is SQIVND (reference sequence). Original methodology: Using reference gene primer amplification, nucleated cell counts were estimated. TCRdb keeps only in-frame clones here, not all; method: immunoSEQ multiplex PCR. The V and J calls and clone size are taken from that table; D and trimming were inferred from the DNA. The sample holds 250,000 to 300,000 clones, 70% to 90% seen once. As for this clone: The sample contains more than one DNA sequence encoding this CDR3.

The source is a woman aged 65 to 85 with acute or convalescent COVID-19. Sequencing used peripheral blood. The rearrangement uses TRBV19 and TRBJ1-2; D remains ambiguous. The chain's CDR3 is CASSIDRNYGYTF. In DNA form, the CDR3 reads TGTGCCAGTAGTATAGACAGGAACTATGGCTACACCTTC.